One sample yielded the 19 T cell receptor beta chains listed below, sequenced in a study of T cell changes during pregnancy in multiple sclerosis (dated by TCRdb to 2018 to 2020). Receptor amplification or capture employed the immunoSEQ multiplex PCR assay. TCRdb re-hosts the immuneACCESS table, in-frame sequences only. Its copies lack some clones; in the studies checked, an unresolved V gene accounts for under half of them, and the cause for the rest is not known. This sample holds 90,000 to 100,000 clones; over 85% were observed only once. The ten largest make up over 3.5% of the sample. Sample: peripheral blood, taken in the first trimester of pregnancy. These receptors all come from a female donor with multiple sclerosis, enrolled in a pregnancy study.

This sequence joins TRBV7-6 and TRBJ1-4; tentative D call: TRBD1 (5 bases). Germline values: CDR1 SGHVS, CDR2 FNYEAQ. The CDR3 spans 16 residues. V shed 2 bases and J shed 0 bases, with 10 bases lying between them. The CDR3, as DNA: TGTGCCAGCAGCTTATTGACAGCCGCAACTAATGAAAAACTGTTTTTT. Its translation: CASSLLTAATNEKLFF.

V usage is TRBV9 and J usage is TRBJ2-3; 9 positions match TRBD2. The V gene end was trimmed by 0 bases and the J gene end by 3 bases; junction bases not matched to a gene: 2. Germline loops: CDR1 SGDLS, CDR2 YYNGEE. CDR3 size: 15 residues. CDR3 nucleotides: TGTGCCAGCAGCGTAGTTACTAGCGGGACAGATACGCAGTATTTT. Translated: CASSVVTSGTDTQYF.

The V gene is TRBV10-2, the J gene TRBJ2-1, with 7 bases aligning to TRBD2. This CDR3 has 13 residues. The germline gives CDR1 WSHSY, CDR2 SAAADI. The V and J ends lost 7 bases and 7 bases, in that order; junction bases with no gene match: 7. The CDR3 sequence: CASTPGGLNEQFF. The CDR3 coding sequence is TGCGCCAGCACCCCGGGGGGACTAAATGAGCAGTTCTTC.

This rearrangement joins TRBV19 to TRBJ2-5; 8 nucleotides agree with TRBD2. Germline assignment: CDR1 LNHDA and CDR2 SQIVND (reference sequence). The CDR3 consists of 16 residues. Trimming at V came to 4 bases and at J to 1 base, leaving 8 bases not matched to a gene. CDR3: CASSTRGSGIQETQYF. As DNA, the CDR3 is TGTGCCAGTAGTACCCGTGGTAGCGGGATCCAAGAGACCCAGTACTTC.

The genes are TRBV19 and TRBJ1-5; D might be TRBD1 (6 bases). The CDR3 totals 15 residues. Germline CDR1 reads LNHDA; CDR2 reads SQIVND (reference sequence). Trimming stripped 7 bases from V and 0 bases from J, with 13 bases between. CDR3 protein: CASINREYSNQPQHF. The CDR3 bases are TGTGCCAGTATAAACAGGGAGTATAGCAATCAGCCCCAGCATTTT.

This chain uses TRBV18 with TRBJ2-2, with 7 bases identical to TRBD1. The CDR3 consists of 15 residues. Trimming took 2 bases from V and 1 from J; bases not matched to a gene: 1. CDR1 is KGHSH and CDR2 is LQKENI in the germline V gene. The DNA for the CDR3 is TGTGCCAGCTCACCAGACAGGGAGAACACCGGGGAGCTGTTTTTT. Its translation is CASSPDRENTGELFF. The variable domain in full, with the rest retrieved from reference TRBV18 and TRBJ2-2, is NAGVMQNPRHLVRRRGQEARLRCSPMKGHSHVYWYRQLPEEGLKFMVYLQKENIIDESGMPKERFSAEFPKEGPSILRIQQVVRGDSAAYFCASSPDRENTGELFFGEGSRLTVL.

The chain links TRBV7-9 to TRBJ2-7; 9 bases match TRBD1. CDR1 and CDR2 from the germline V gene are SEHNR and FQNEAQ (reference sequence). This CDR3 has 16 residues. Trimming took 2 bases from V and 3 from J; bases not matched to a gene: 8. CDR3 in amino acids: CASSLRAWTGDYEQYF. Written as DNA, the CDR3 is TGTGCCAGCAGCTTAAGGGCTTGGACAGGGGACTACGAGCAGTACTTC.

In DNA, the CDR3 is TGTGCCTGGAGTTGGACAGGGCGCTACGAGCAGTACTTC. This encodes CAWSWTGRYEQYF. The chain uses TRBV30 and TRBJ2-7; 8 bases are a match to TRBD1. V lost 2 bases, J lost 3 bases, and 3 bases stayed unmatched. Germline CDR1 GTSNPN, CDR2 SVGIG (reference sequence). This CDR3 has 13 residues.

J is TRBJ1-2 and V is TRBV11-2; no definite D call. Trimming removed 1 base from V and 3 bases from J, with 18 bases in between. Germline V CDR1 and CDR2: SGHAT, FQNNGV. The CDR3 covers 17 residues. Here the CDR3 DNA reads TGTGCCAGCAGCTTAGGCCGAGGCCGCCGGAGCGACTATGGCTACACCTTC. Protein: CASSLGRGRRSDYGYTF.

The genes are TRBV5-4 and TRBJ1-2; D is ambiguous. Germline V gene data show CDR1 as SGHNT and CDR2 as YYREEE (reference sequence). The V and J ends lost 0 bases and 8 bases respectively, with 14 bases between them. CDR3 length: 14 residues. The CDR3 region has the DNA TGTGCCAGCAGCTTGGGATGGAGTACTTCAGGCTACACCTTC. The encoded protein is CASSLGWSTSGYTF.

The chain's CDR3 is CAISVDRDGEKLFF. The CDR3 DNA sequence: TGTGCCATCAGTGTTGACAGGGATGGCGAAAAACTGTTTTTT. The chain carries TRBV10-3 and TRBJ1-4, with 7 bases identical to TRBD1. The CDR3 runs 14 residues. With V trimmed by 4 bases and J by 8 bases, 7 bases remained unmatched. The V gene's germline CDR1 is ENHRY and CDR2 SYGVKD.

The rearrangement uses TRBV13 and TRBJ2-7; 7 positions match TRBD1. The CDR3 runs to 15 residues. Germline V gives CDR1 PRHDT, CDR2 FYEKMQ (reference sequence). After removal of 5 bases from V and 2 bases from J, the junction contained 9 bases not matched to a gene. CDR3 in DNA: TGTGCCAGCAGCCCCCCGGACAGGCCCACCTACGAGCAGTACTTC. Its protein product is CASSPPDRPTYEQYF.

The genes are TRBV19 and TRBJ1-5, with 7 bases matching TRBD1. This CDR3 is built from 15 residues. CDR1 and CDR2 from the germline V gene are LNHDA and SQIVND (reference sequence). V trimming: 5 bases; J trimming: 7 bases; junction bases outside the gene matches: 11. CDR3 nucleotides: TGTGCCAGTAGTCCAGACAGGGAAGGTCAACAGCCCCAGCATTTT. This codes for CASSPDREGQQPQHF.

In nucleotides, the CDR3 is TGTGCCACCAGCCTTAGGACAGTTAGGGCACCAACTAATGAAAAACTGTTTTTT. It is translated as CATSLRTVRAPTNEKLFF. The chain links TRBV15 to TRBJ1-4; D perhaps matches TRBD1 (6 bases). The germline V gene has CDR1 LNHNV and CDR2 YYDKDF (reference sequence). CDR3 length equals 18 residues. The V gene lost 5 bases and the J gene lost 0 bases, with 19 bases spanning the gap.

The V gene is TRBV19, the J gene TRBJ2-1; maybe TRBD1 (6 bases). Germline V gives CDR1 LNHDA, CDR2 SQIVND (reference sequence). This CDR3 has 15 residues. With 7 bases removed from V and 8 bases from J, the gap between germline ends came to 21 bases. CDR3 in DNA: TGTGCCAGTACCCTTGGGCAGGGGTTGTTCGATGAGCAGTTCTTC. This translates into CASTLGQGLFDEQFF.

This chain connects TRBV21-1 to TRBJ2-7; the table's D call, TRBD1, has no DNA check behind it. TRBV21-1 is a listed pseudogene. This CDR3 has 14 amino acids. CDR3 DNA: TGTGCCAGCAGCACCGGGACAGGAAACTACGAGCAGTACTTC. It is translated as CASSTGTGNYEQYF.

The rearrangement uses TRBV19 and TRBJ2-7; TRBD1 is a possible D gene (6 bases). CDR1 is LNHDA, CDR2 SQIVND, per germline (reference sequence). CDR3 length: 13 amino acids. V lost 4 bases to trimming and J lost 2 bases, with 9 bases between them. CDR3 region: CASSTGQPYEQYF. Here the CDR3 DNA reads TGTGCCAGTAGTACCGGACAGCCCTACGAGCAGTACTTC.

The chain has TRBV7-9 and TRBJ2-1, with D perhaps matching TRBD1 (5 bases). The CDR3 consists of 15 residues. Trimming stripped 5 bases from V and 2 bases from J, with 13 bases between. In germline, CDR1 is SEHNR, CDR2 FQNEAQ (reference sequence). CDR3 sequence reads: CASSIRVEAYNEQFF. CDR3 nucleotides: TGTGCCAGCAGCATCAGGGTGGAAGCCTACAATGAGCAGTTCTTC.

The rearrangement uses TRBV7-9 and TRBJ1-5, with D possibly being TRBD1 (6 bases). The CDR3 is 15 amino acids. The V gene's germline CDR1 is SEHNR and CDR2 FQNEAQ (reference sequence). The V end was cut by 3 bases, the J end by 7 bases, with 16 bases between. CDR3 residues: CASSLGVGAAQPQHF. The CDR3 DNA follows: TGTGCCAGCAGCTTGGGGGTGGGGGCAGCCCAGCCCCAGCATTTT.